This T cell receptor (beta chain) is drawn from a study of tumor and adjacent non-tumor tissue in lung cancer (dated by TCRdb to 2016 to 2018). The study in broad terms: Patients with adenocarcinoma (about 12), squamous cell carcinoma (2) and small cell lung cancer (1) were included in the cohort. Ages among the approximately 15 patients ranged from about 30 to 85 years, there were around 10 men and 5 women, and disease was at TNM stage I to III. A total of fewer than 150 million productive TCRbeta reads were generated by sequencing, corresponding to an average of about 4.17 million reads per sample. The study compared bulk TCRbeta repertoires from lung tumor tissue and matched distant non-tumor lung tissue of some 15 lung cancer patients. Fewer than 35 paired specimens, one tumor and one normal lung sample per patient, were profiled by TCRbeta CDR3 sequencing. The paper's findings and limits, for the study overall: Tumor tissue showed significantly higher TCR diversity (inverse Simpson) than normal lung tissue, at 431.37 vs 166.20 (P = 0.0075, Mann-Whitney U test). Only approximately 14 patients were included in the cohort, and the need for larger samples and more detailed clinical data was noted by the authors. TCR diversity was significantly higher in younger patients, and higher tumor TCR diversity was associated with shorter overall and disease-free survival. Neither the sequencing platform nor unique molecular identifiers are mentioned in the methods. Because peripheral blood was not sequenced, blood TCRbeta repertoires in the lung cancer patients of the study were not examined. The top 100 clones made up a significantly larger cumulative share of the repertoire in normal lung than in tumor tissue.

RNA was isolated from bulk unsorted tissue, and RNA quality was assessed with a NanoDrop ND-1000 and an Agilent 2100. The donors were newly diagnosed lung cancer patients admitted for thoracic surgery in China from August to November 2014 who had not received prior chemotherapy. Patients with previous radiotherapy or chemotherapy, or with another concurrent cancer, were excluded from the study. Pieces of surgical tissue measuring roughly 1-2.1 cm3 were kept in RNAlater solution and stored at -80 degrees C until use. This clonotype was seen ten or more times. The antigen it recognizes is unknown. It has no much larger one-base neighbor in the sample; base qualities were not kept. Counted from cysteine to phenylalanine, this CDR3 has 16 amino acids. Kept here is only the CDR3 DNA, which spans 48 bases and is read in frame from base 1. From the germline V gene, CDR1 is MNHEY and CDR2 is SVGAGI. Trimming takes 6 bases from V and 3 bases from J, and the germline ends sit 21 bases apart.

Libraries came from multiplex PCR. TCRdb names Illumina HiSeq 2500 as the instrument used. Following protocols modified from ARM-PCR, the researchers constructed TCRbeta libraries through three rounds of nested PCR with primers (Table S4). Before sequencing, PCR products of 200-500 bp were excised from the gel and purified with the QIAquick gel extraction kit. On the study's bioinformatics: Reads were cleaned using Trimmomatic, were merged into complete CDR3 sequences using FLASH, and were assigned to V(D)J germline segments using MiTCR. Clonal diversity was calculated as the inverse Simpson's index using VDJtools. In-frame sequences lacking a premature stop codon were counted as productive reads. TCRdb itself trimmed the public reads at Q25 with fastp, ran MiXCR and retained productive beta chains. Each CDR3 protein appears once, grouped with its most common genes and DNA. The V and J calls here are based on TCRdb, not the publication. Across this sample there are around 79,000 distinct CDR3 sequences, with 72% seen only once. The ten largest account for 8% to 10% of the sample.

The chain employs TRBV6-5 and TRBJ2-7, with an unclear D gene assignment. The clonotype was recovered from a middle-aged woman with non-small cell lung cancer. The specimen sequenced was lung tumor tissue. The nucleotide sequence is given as TGTGCCAGCAGCCTAGGACCTAACTTAAATCTCTACGAGCAGTACTTC. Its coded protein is CASSLGPNLNLYEQYF.